This T cell receptor beta chain was profiled in a study of T cell responses to AZD1222 COVID-19 vaccine. Sequencing was performed with immunoSEQ multiplex PCR; in TCRdb, only in-frame clones are kept and a portion is missing. The top ten clones hold more than 1.5% of a sample with 140,000 to 150,000 clones, more than 75% of them seen once. Germline V gene sequence: CDR1 WNHNN, CDR2 SYGVQD (reference sequence). The CDR3 covers 14 residues. V shed 0 bases and J shed 8 bases, with 11 bases lying between them. A single count supports this clone. The specimen was peripheral blood, collected 28 days after the second AZD1222 dose. This chain uses TRBV10-1 with TRBJ2-1; perhaps TRBD1 as D (6 bases). The sequence was collected from an adult who received the AZD1222 COVID-19 vaccine. CDR3: CASSESDSRHEQFF. The CDR3 DNA reads as TGCGCCAGCAGTGAGTCGGACAGTCGCCATGAGCAGTTCTTC.